These 10 T cell receptor beta chains came from one sample sequenced in a study of cytomegalovirus exposure and HLA in healthy donors. PCR employed 60 Vbeta and 13 Jbeta primers. Produced via immunoSEQ multiplex PCR; TCRdb's table is partial and in-frame only. In the table there are around 120,000 clones, 70% to 80% of which are singletons. The material sequenced was PBMCs. Receptors were obtained from a female donor in good health and CMV-seropositive.

The chain combines TRBV19 with TRBJ1-5; D remains unclear. CDR1 LNHDA and CDR2 SQIVND come from the germline V gene (reference sequence). The V end was cut by 6 bases, the J end by 0 bases, with 12 bases between. The CDR3 consists of 15 residues. The CDR3 coding sequence is TGTGCCAGTAGGGTAGTCCTGAATAGCAATCAGCCCCAGCATTTT. It codes for CASRVVLNSNQPQHF.

V gene TRBV27 combines with J gene TRBJ2-3, with TRBD2 matching 7 bases. J gave up 3 bases and V 6 bases, and 9 bases lay outside the gene matches. CDR1 is MNHEY and CDR2 is SMNVEV in the germline V gene (reference sequence). This CDR3 has 15 amino acids. The CDR3 bases are TGTGCCAGCAGCCCCCGCGAGGGAGGGACAGATACGCAGTATTTT. Translated: CASSPREGGTDTQYF.

This chain links TRBV28 with TRBJ1-1; the D is unclear. CDR1 and CDR2 from the germline V gene are MDHEN and SYDVKM. The V end lost 7 bases, the J end lost 7 bases, and 13 bases lay between the germline ends. The CDR3 length is 12 residues. The CDR3, as DNA: TGTGCCAGCAAGCGGCAAGTGGGTGAAGCTTTCTTT. This codes for CASKRQVGEAFF.

This sequence joins TRBV28 and TRBJ2-7, with D possibly matching TRBD2 (7 bases). The V end was cut by 5 bases, the J end by 2 bases, with 13 bases between. This CDR3 spans 14 amino acids. Germline CDR1 MDHEN, CDR2 SYDVKM. CDR3 sequence (DNA): TGTGCCAGCAGTACGGGGGAGGGGGCCTACGAGCAGTACTTC. It specifies CASSTGEGAYEQYF.

The CDR3 protein is CASRDGSGETQYF. The CDR3 coding sequence is TGTGCCAGCCGCGATGGGAGTGGCGAGACCCAGTACTTC. The chain carries TRBV6-6 and TRBJ2-5; perhaps TRBD2 as D (5 bases). Germline V CDR1 and CDR2: MNHNY, SVGAGI (reference sequence). V lost 8 bases to trimming and J lost 5 bases, with 15 bases between them. The CDR3 has 13 residues.

This clone has more than one count but fewer than ten. The chain employs TRBV29-1 and TRBJ2-7; 8 bases line up with TRBD1. The CDR3 length is 16 residues. The ends lost 7 bases at V and 3 bases at J; junction bases unmatched: 17. Germline values: CDR1 SQVTM, CDR2 ANQGSEA. The CDR3 DNA reads as TGCAGCGCGGAAGGTATAGGACAGGGTTTTCGCTACGAGCAGTACTTC. The encoded protein is CSAEGIGQGFRYEQYF.

The V gene is TRBV7-6, the J gene TRBJ2-2, with 14 nucleotides matching TRBD2. Germline loops: CDR1 SGHVS, CDR2 FNYEAQ. The CDR3 is made up of 17 amino acids. V was clipped by 6 bases and J by 4 bases; unmatched bases: 7. This CDR3 reads CASRSAGTSGGTGELFF. DNA for the CDR3: TGTGCCAGCAGATCCGCCGGGACTAGCGGGGGCACCGGGGAGCTGTTTTTT.

The chain recombines TRBV18 with TRBJ2-3; 7 positions match TRBD2. Trimming removed 2 bases from V and 2 bases from J; junction bases left unmatched: 10. CDR3 length: 17 residues. CDR1 and CDR2 from the germline V gene are KGHSH and LQKENI. CDR3 nucleotide sequence: TGTGCCAGCTCACCATTATCCGGGACTACATACACAGATACGCAGTATTTT. As protein: CASSPLSGTTYTDTQYF. Supplemented by reference TRBV18 and TRBJ2-3, the full variable domain reads NAGVMQNPRHLVRRRGQEARLRCSPMKGHSHVYWYRQLPEEGLKFMVYLQKENIIDESGMPKERFSAEFPKEGPSILRIQQVVRGDSAAYFCASSPLSGTTYTDTQYFGPGTRLTVL.

The chain employs TRBV27 and TRBJ2-7; D perhaps matches TRBD2 (6 bases). This CDR3 spans 15 amino acids. CDR1 MNHEY and CDR2 SMNVEV come from the germline V gene (reference sequence). Trimming cost V 9 bases and J 4 bases, with 22 bases left between them. The CDR3 loop reads CARARGWGPEYEQYF. As DNA, the CDR3 is TGTGCCAGGGCCCGGGGGTGGGGCCCGGAATACGAGCAGTACTTC.

The V and J genes are TRBV12-5 and TRBJ2-1, with 11 bases matching TRBD2. Germline CDR1 reads LGHNT; CDR2 reads FRNRAP. CDR3 size: 18 residues. The V segment lost 4 bases and the J segment 4 bases; nucleotides outside the gene matches: 12. The CDR3 DNA reads TGTGCTAGTGGTTCCATTCTTGGGACTAGCGGCCGTTACAATGAGCAGTTCTTC. Encoded protein: CASGSILGTSGRYNEQFF.